The 21 T cell receptor beta chains given below trace back to one sample, sequenced in a study of PD-L1 blockade in urothelial cancer. Generated by immunoSEQ multiplex PCR, the TCRdb table keeps only in-frame clones and is missing some. The table lists 100,000 to 150,000 clones, roughly 82% of them singletons. The time point here: peripheral blood 6 weeks after treatment start. The input for sequencing was PBMCs, taken around atezolizumab (anti-PD-L1) treatment. The receptors were sampled from a man in his fifties or sixties with urothelial cancer.

The chain is built from TRBV30 and TRBJ1-2; a weak D match, TRBD1 (5 bases). The germline gives CDR1 GTSNPN, CDR2 SVGIG (reference sequence). The CDR3 runs to 11 residues. Here the CDR3 DNA reads TGTTGTCAGGGTTCAAGCTATGGCTACACCTTC. This gives the protein CCQGSSYGYTF.

The chain uses TRBV13 and TRBJ2-1, with 11 bases matching TRBD2. V lost 3 bases and J lost 5; bases outside the gene matches: 6. CDR1 is PRHDT and CDR2 is FYEKMQ in the germline V gene (reference sequence). This CDR3 comprises 16 residues. The CDR3 sequence is CASSLGTSGANNEQFF. The CDR3, as DNA: TGTGCCAGCAGCTTGGGGACTAGCGGAGCGAACAATGAGCAGTTCTTC.

CDR3 DNA: TGTGCCAGTAGTATAATGGACGGGGTTAACTATGGCTACACCTTC. The encoded protein is CASSIMDGVNYGYTF. The V gene is TRBV19, the J gene TRBJ1-2; no reliable D call. From germline, CDR1 is LNHDA and CDR2 SQIVND (reference sequence). The V end was cut by 2 bases, the J end by 1 base, with 11 bases between. The length of the CDR3 is 15 residues.

The chain joins TRBV28 to TRBJ1-4, with D unresolved. The CDR3 covers 15 residues. CDR1 and CDR2 (germline): MDHEN, SYDVKM. V was trimmed by 5 bases and J by 1 base, leaving 11 bases between them. For the CDR3, the DNA is TGTGCCAGCAGTGGTCGCGGCATAACTAATGAAAAACTGTTTTTT. As protein: CASSGRGITNEKLFF.

J is TRBJ1-1 and V is TRBV2; D is unresolved. The germline CDR1 and CDR2 sequences are SNHLY and FYNNEI. The ends were cut back, 6 bases at V and 1 base at J, with 12 bases in the middle. CDR3 length equals 14 residues. The CDR3 sequence is CASSASPSNTEAFF. Here the CDR3 DNA reads TGTGCCAGCAGCGCAAGCCCGTCGAACACTGAAGCTTTCTTT.

The chain uses TRBV5-4 and TRBJ1-5; no reliable D call. CDR1 and CDR2 from the germline V gene are SGHNT and YYREEE (reference sequence). This CDR3 region has 13 residues. The germline V and J ends were trimmed by 2 bases and 6 bases, with 9 bases remaining between them. CDR3 amino acids: CASSFEARQPQHF. The CDR3 coding sequence is TGTGCCAGCAGCTTCGAAGCCCGTCAGCCCCAGCATTTT.

This clone was seen a single time. V and J are TRBV7-3 and TRBJ1-6; D might be TRBD1 (6 bases). The germline V gene has CDR1 SGHTA and CDR2 FQGTGA. This CDR3 has 15 residues. V was trimmed by 5 bases and J by 6 bases, leaving 14 bases between them. DNA for the CDR3: TGTGCCAGCAGCCTAGGACAGTTCGGTAATTCACCCCTCCACTTT. It is translated as CASSLGQFGNSPLHF. The full variable domain, with the rest looked up from reference TRBV7-3 and TRBJ1-6, is GAGVSQTPSNKVTEKGKYVELRCDPISGHTALYWYRQSLGQGPEFLIYFQGTGAADDSGLPNDRFFAVRPEGSVSTLKIQRTERGDSAVYLCASSLGQFGNSPLHFGNGTRLTVT.

The chain has TRBV7-3 and TRBJ2-5; D may be TRBD2 (6 bases). The CDR3 contains 14 residues. Germline CDR1 SGHTA, CDR2 FQGTGA. Trimming took 5 bases from V and 7 from J, leaving 17 bases between them. CDR3 DNA sequence: TGTGCCAGCAGCCCCGCGGTCGGGAGCGGGACCCAGTACTTC. Protein product: CASSPAVGSGTQYF.

This clone has just a few counts. The chain is built from TRBV4-1 and TRBJ1-2; unclear D gene. CDR1 is MGHRA, CDR2 YSYEKL, per germline. The CDR3 consists of 14 residues. V dropped 0 bases and J dropped 2 bases, with 7 bases sitting between them. This CDR3 reads CASSQDSRNYGYTF. The CDR3 nucleotides are TGCGCCAGCAGCCAAGATTCCAGGAACTATGGCTACACCTTC.

The genes are TRBV21-1 and TRBJ2-7; the listed D gene, TRBD2, was not tested against the DNA. TRBV21-1 is a known pseudogene. The CDR3 extends over 14 amino acids. CDR3 sequence reads: CASSKSGRAYEQYF. CDR3 DNA: TGTGCCAGCAGCAAGAGCGGGCGGGCCTACGAGCAGTACTTC.

The gene calls are TRBV28 and TRBJ2-7; D may be TRBD2 (5 bases). The CDR3 is 13 amino acids. Germline V CDR1 and CDR2: MDHEN, SYDVKM. V lost 10 bases, J lost 3 bases, and 16 bases lay in between. CDR3 in amino acids: CAIGKGSDYEQYF. The DNA for the CDR3 is TGTGCCATCGGGAAGGGATCTGACTACGAGCAGTACTTC.

The chain is built from TRBV30 and TRBJ2-7; 10 positions agree with TRBD2. The V and J ends lost 2 bases and 13 bases, in that order; junction bases with no gene match: 8. The CDR3 runs to 12 residues. Germline CDR1 GTSNPN, CDR2 SVGIG (reference sequence). The CDR3 spells CAWSSFTSGIYF. CDR3 nucleotides: TGTGCCTGGAGTTCGTTTACTAGCGGGATCTACTTC.

V and J are TRBV9 and TRBJ2-3; no clear D. Germline V CDR1 and CDR2: SGDLS, YYNGEE. The CDR3 is 11 amino acids. V was pared by 8 bases and J by 4 bases, with 8 bases between. CDR3 loop: CARISSDTQYF. In DNA form, the CDR3 reads TGTGCCAGAATTTCTTCAGATACGCAGTATTTT.

This chain uses TRBV4-2 with TRBJ2-3; tentatively, D is TRBD2 (5 bases). This CDR3 comprises 12 residues. CDR1 LGHNA and CDR2 YNFKEQ come from the germline V gene. Trimming took off 10 bases at V and 6 bases at J, with 14 bases between the two ends. CDR3: CATSDWTDTQYF. The CDR3 DNA is TGTGCCACCTCGGACTGGACGGATACGCAGTATTTT.

V gene TRBV2 combines with J gene TRBJ2-2; 10 bases are a match to TRBD2. V gave up 6 bases and J gave up 5 bases; unmatched junction bases: 6. The CDR3 has 15 amino acids. Germline CDR1 SNHLY, CDR2 FYNNEI. The CDR3 is CASRFSGRWTGELFF. The DNA for the CDR3 is TGTGCCAGCAGGTTTAGCGGGAGGTGGACCGGGGAGCTGTTTTTT.

In its sample, this clone was seen once. The chain combines TRBV7-2 with TRBJ2-7; 9 nucleotides line up with TRBD2. The V segment lost 1 base and the J segment 5 bases; nucleotides outside the gene matches: 3. From germline, CDR1 is SGHTA and CDR2 FQGNSA. The CDR3 spans 14 residues. CDR3 in amino acids: CASSLGTSVDEQYF. Written as DNA, the CDR3 is TGTGCCAGCAGCTTAGGGACTAGCGTCGACGAGCAGTACTTC.

The chain joins TRBV20-1 to TRBJ1-2; D remains unclear. CDR3 length: 11 amino acids. Germline V gives CDR1 DFQATT, CDR2 SNEGSKA (reference sequence). The V end was cut by 3 bases, the J end by 2 bases, with 4 bases between. DNA for the CDR3: TGCAGTGCTAGGCGGAACTATGGCTACACCTTC. Amino acid sequence: CSARRNYGYTF.

This chain joins TRBV27 and TRBJ1-1; TRBD1 matches 9 bases. The junction had 3 bases not matched to a gene; V was cut back by 2 bases and J by 5 bases. The CDR3 loop spans 14 amino acids. Germline assignment: CDR1 MNHEY and CDR2 SMNVEV (reference sequence). CDR3 bases: TGTGCCAGCAGTTTAGGGACAGGGAATACTGAAGCTTTCTTT. Amino acids: CASSLGTGNTEAFF.

The chain couples TRBV10-3 to TRBJ1-1; TRBD1 agrees at 11 bases. The CDR3 extends over 18 amino acids. Germline V gene lookup returns CDR1 ENHRY and CDR2 SYGVKD. V gave up 3 bases and J gave up 0 bases; unmatched junction bases: 9. CDR3 protein: CAISELRRDRGMNTEAFF. CDR3 coding DNA: TGTGCCATCAGTGAACTTCGACGGGACAGGGGGATGAACACTGAAGCTTTCTTT.

The chain has TRBV5-1 and TRBJ1-2; 7 bases match TRBD1. The CDR3 covers 14 residues. V shed 4 bases, J shed 4 bases, and the junction held 7 bases outside the gene matches. Germline CDR1 and CDR2: SGHRS and YFSETQ. The CDR3 region is CASSPGQETYGYTF. Here the CDR3 DNA reads TGCGCCAGCAGCCCAGGACAGGAGACCTATGGCTACACCTTC.

V and J are TRBV16 and TRBJ2-1, with TRBD1 identical over 7 bases. Looked up from germline, CDR1 is KGHSY and CDR2 is FQNENV. The CDR3 contains 16 residues. Trimming removed 0 bases from V and 3 bases from J; junction bases left unmatched: 5. The CDR3, as DNA: TGTGCCAGCAGCCAATCTCGGACAGGACTCTACAATGAGCAGTTCTTC. It encodes CASSQSRTGLYNEQFF. Using reference TRBV16 and TRBJ2-1 for the parts outside the CDR3, the full variable domain is GEEVAQTPKHLVRGEGQKAKLYCAPIKGHSYVFWYQQVLKNEFKFLISFQNENVFDETGMPKERFSAKCLPNSPCSLEIQATKLEDSAVYFCASSQSRTGLYNEQFFGPGTRLTVL.